This TCR beta chain was sequenced during a study of OX40 agonist ivuxolimab in advanced cancers. Study-level background: Ivuxolimab, which targeted the costimulatory receptor OX40 (CD134), was an agonistic, fully human IgG2 monoclonal antibody. The monotherapy dose-escalation portion (N = 52 patients) of the phase I ivuxolimab trial is reported in the paper. In the dose-escalation cohort, 82.7% of patients were male, and the mean age was approximately 60 years, with a range of about 23 to 90. Peripheral TCRbeta sequencing aimed to test whether ivuxolimab altered TCR sequence diversity and caused clonal T-cell expansion. Three dose-escalation patients achieved partial responses, one with hepatocellular carcinoma and two with cutaneous melanoma. Of the roughly 52 dose-escalation patients, hepatocellular carcinoma was present in about 20, melanoma in approximately 15, renal cell carcinoma in 9 and head and neck cancer in 9. Prior anti-PD-1, anti-PD-L1 or anti-CTLA-4 therapy was permitted, and checkpoint inhibitors had been received by roughly 40% of dose-escalation patients. Intravenous ivuxolimab was administered to patients every 2 weeks at six dose levels: 0.01, 0.1, 0.3, 1.5, 3 and 10 mg/kg.

Genomic DNA was isolated from the sorted cells so that the TCRbeta CDR3 region could be sequenced. The immunoSEQ Assay was used to sequence the TCRbeta CDR3 regions. The clones in this table, taken by TCRdb from immuneACCESS, are in-frame only. Not every clone is retained; where verified, under half of the shortfall comes from an unresolved V gene, and the cause of the rest is unknown. The sample table shows roughly 70,000 clones, and about 87% are seen once. In total, the top ten clones hold roughly 3% of the sample. In the germline V gene, CDR1 corresponds to SQVTM and CDR2 to ANQGSEA. The CDR3 runs 12 residues from the cysteine to the phenylalanine. Just the 36-base CDR3 DNA is kept, in frame starting at base 1. The V end gives up 8 bases and the J end 4 bases, leaving 7 bases in the junction not matched to a gene. The trial excluded patients who had a history of autoimmune disease or were on systemic immunosuppression. Peripheral blood for TCR sequencing was drawn from every dose cohort at baseline, at cycle 4 day 1 and at cycle 7 day 1. Samples were obtained from an open-label, multicenter, first-in-human phase I dose-escalation trial of ivuxolimab. Adults with locally advanced or metastatic head and neck squamous cell, hepatocellular, melanoma or renal cell carcinoma were enrolled in the trial. Before TCR sequencing, CD4+ and CD8+ T cells were separately sorted from peripheral blood.

A note on this clone: Its antigen target is currently unknown. No base quality values were provided; no much bigger clone lies one nucleotide off.

Findings and caveats that apply to the study as a whole: After ivuxolimab, more expanded clones were found on average in CD8+ T cells than in CD4+ T cells. Low levels of normalized T-cell clonal expansion were also seen in some patients who did not respond. At doses of 0.1 to 3.0 mg/kg, clonal expansion of both CD4+ and CD8+ T cells in blood was seen between baseline and week 6. In partial responders in the 0.1-3.0 mg/kg groups, normalized peripheral clonal expansion was found to be among the lowest, especially among CD8+ T cells. The antigen specificity of the clonally expanded peripheral T cells was not determined.

The chain is assembled from TRBV29-1 and TRBJ2-5; TRBD1 lines up with 7 middle nucleotides. This specimen consisted of CD4+ or CD8+ T cells sorted from blood, obtained in a trial of the OX40 agonist ivuxolimab. This TCR was sampled from an adult with an advanced solid tumor such as melanoma, head and neck, liver or kidney cancer. The DNA sequence follows: TGCAGCTTCCTTTCAGGGGGAGAGACCCAGTACTTC. Its translation is CSFLSGGETQYF.